The next 20 T cell receptor beta chains were all read from a single sample in a study of T cells in Graves' hyperthyroidism and ophthalmopathy. Amplification of TCR beta CDR3 regions was performed using RNA transcripts as template. RT-PCR in the first round (using the HTBI primer set) targeted the TCR CDR3. TCRdb processed the multiplex PCR reads anew with MiXCR; each CDR3 protein has one entry. The sample carries 650,000 to 800,000 distinct CDR3 sequences, 40% to 55% recorded once. The specimen sequenced was peripheral blood or thyroid tissue (not recorded which). The receptor source for this set is an adult man with Graves' disease, either hyperthyroidism or ophthalmopathy (not recorded which).

This chain joins TRBV7-2 and TRBJ1-3, with 7 positions matching TRBD1. The CDR3 is made up of 14 amino acids. CDR1 is SGHTA and CDR2 is FQGNSA in the germline V gene. V was clipped by 6 bases and J by 4 bases; unmatched bases: 6. CDR3 nucleotides: TGTGCCAGCAGGGGTTCAGGGGGAGGAAACACCATATATTTT. This sequence encodes CASRGSGGGNTIYF.

In the case of this clonotype: With a much larger clone just one base away, this may be a read error. The CDR3 loop reads CSVTGQKETQYF. CDR3 DNA sequence: TGCAGCGTGACCGGACAGAAAGAGACCCAGTACTTC. This chain links TRBV29-1 with TRBJ2-5, with a tentative D call TRBD1 (6 bases). The CDR3 runs 12 residues. V dropped 6 bases and J dropped 3 bases, with 11 bases sitting between them. Germline V gene sequence: CDR1 SQVTM, CDR2 ANQGSEA.

The chain couples TRBV2 to TRBJ1-3; TRBD1 matches at 8 bases. This CDR3 is built from 15 residues. Per germline, CDR1 SNHLY and CDR2 FYNNEI. With V trimmed by 6 bases and J by 4 bases, 8 bases remained unmatched. The CDR3 sequence is CASRVQGAPGNTIYF. CDR3 in DNA: TGTGCCAGCAGGGTGCAGGGGGCTCCCGGAAACACCATATATTTT.

This clonotype has ten or more counts. CDR3 sequence reads: CASSGGPTNSPLHF. CDR3 DNA sequence: TGTGCCAGCAGTGGGGGGCCAACTAATTCACCCCTCCACTTT. The rearrangement links TRBV12-3 or TRBV12-4 to TRBJ1-6; possible D gene TRBD1, 6 bases. The CDR3 contains 14 residues. Trimming removed 5 bases from V and 6 bases from J, with 11 bases in between.

This clonotype was found many times. This chain connects TRBV29-1 to TRBJ2-7; 12 bases map to TRBD1. This CDR3 has 13 amino acids. V lost 5 bases to trimming and J lost 6 bases; unmatched junction nucleotides: 5. CDR1 SQVTM and CDR2 ANQGSEA come from the germline V gene. CDR3 sequence (DNA): TGCAGCGTTCGGGACAGGGGGCTGGGCGAGCAGTACTTC. Amino acid sequence: CSVRDRGLGEQYF.

The chain has TRBV2 and TRBJ1-2, with a possible D match to TRBD1 (6 bases). The CDR3 runs to 12 residues. Per the germline V gene, CDR1 is SNHLY and CDR2 is FYNNEI. CDR3: CAKRDTAYGYTF. CDR3 coding DNA: TGTGCTAAACGGGACACCGCCTATGGCTACACCTTC. Full variable domain (outside the CDR3, taken from reference TRBV2 and TRBJ1-2): EPEVTQTPSHQVTQMGQEVILRCVPISNHLYFYWYRQILGQKVEFLVSFYNNEISEKSEIFDDQFSVERPDGSNFTLKIRSTKLEDSAMYFCAKRDTAYGYTFGSGTRLTVV.

This sequence joins TRBV7-9 and TRBJ1-1; no reliable D call. V lost 5 bases and J 0 bases, leaving 16 bases between the germline ends. Germline V gene lookup returns CDR1 SEHNR and CDR2 FQNEAQ (reference sequence). The CDR3 extends over 16 amino acids. The DNA for the CDR3 is TGTGCCAGCAGCCAAGACCCGGCGGATGTGAACACTGAAGCTTTCTTT. Residues: CASSQDPADVNTEAFF.

For this clonotype: A much larger clone differs by one base, so this may be a read error. CDR3 residues: CASSLTTRDYGYTF. Written as DNA, the CDR3 is TGTGCCAGCAGCTTGACGACCCGGGACTATGGCTACACCTTC. The rearrangement links TRBV7-2 to TRBJ1-2, with D unresolved. The CDR3 consists of 14 residues. The germline V and J ends were trimmed by 3 bases and 3 bases, with 11 bases remaining between them. Germline CDR1 and CDR2: SGHTA and FQGNSA.

The V gene is TRBV25-1, the J gene TRBJ2-2, with a weak D call TRBD2 (5 bases). In germline, CDR1 is MGHDK, CDR2 SYGVNS. The CDR3 covers 16 residues. V was shortened by 3 bases and J by 5 bases, with 16 bases between the two germline ends. CDR3 sequence reads: CASSDSVQRGTGELFF. The CDR3 nucleotides read TGTGCCAGCAGTGACTCTGTACAGAGAGGGACCGGGGAGCTGTTTTTT.

This sequence joins TRBV9 and TRBJ1-6; the D is unclear. CDR1 and CDR2 (germline): SGDLS, YYNGEE. The CDR3 sequence is 15 residues long. V lost 0 bases, J lost 5 bases, and 9 bases lay in between. The DNA for the CDR3 is TGTGCCAGCAGCGTAGCATACAGCAATAATTCACCCCTCCACTTT. Amino acid sequence: CASSVAYSNNSPLHF.

On this clonotype: A much larger clonotype is one base distant, so this may be a read error. The rearrangement links TRBV2 to TRBJ2-7, with D perhaps TRBD1 or TRBD2 (5 bases each). The germline CDR1 and CDR2 sequences are SNHLY and FYNNEI. CDR3 length equals 13 residues. DNA for the CDR3: TGTGCCAGCAGTGAACAGGGCCGGGACGAGCAGTGCTTC. The encoded protein is CASSEQGRDEQCF.

The chain couples TRBV12-3 or TRBV12-4 to TRBJ2-7; D is ambiguous. The CDR3 runs 12 residues. The V end lost 3 bases, the J end lost 5 bases, and 8 bases lay between the germline ends. The CDR3 coding sequence is TGTGCCAGCAGTTTTGAGGTCCACGAGCAGTACTTC. This encodes CASSFEVHEQYF.

The chain has TRBV7-9 and TRBJ1-5; D unresolved. CDR1 and CDR2 from the germline V gene are SEHNR and FQNEAQ (reference sequence). The CDR3 is 14 amino acids. V was pared by 3 bases and J by 6 bases, with 12 bases between. CDR3 residues: CASSFGDYSQPQHF. DNA for the CDR3: TGTGCCAGCAGCTTCGGGGATTATAGTCAGCCCCAGCATTTT.

A word on this clonotype: This may stem from a read error, because a much larger clone lies one nucleotide away. This chain connects TRBV10-3 to TRBJ2-7; no clear D gene. This CDR3 contains 11 residues. CDR1 and CDR2 from the germline V gene are ENHRY and SYGVKD. The ends were cut back, 5 bases at V and 4 bases at J, with 6 bases in the middle. The CDR3 DNA sequence: TGTGCCATCAGTAGACAATACGAGCAGTACTTC. Protein sequence: CAISRQYEQYF.

This clonotype was counted only a few times. This rearrangement joins TRBV7-9 to TRBJ1-1, with D hard to call. V was trimmed by 0 bases and J by 8 bases, leaving 13 bases between them. This CDR3 is built from 14 residues. The germline gives CDR1 SEHNR, CDR2 FQNEAQ (reference sequence). The CDR3 nucleotides are TGTGCCAGCAGCTTAGCAAGGTACGGGCCCGAAGCTTTCTTT. Its protein is CASSLARYGPEAFF.

V gene TRBV20-1 combines with J gene TRBJ1-6; no reliable D call. Trimming removed 2 bases from V and 0 bases from J, with 8 bases in between. This CDR3 is 15 amino acids long. CDR1 and CDR2 from the germline V gene are DFQATT and SNEGSKA (reference sequence). CDR3 loop: CSARKGSSYNSPLHF. Here the CDR3 DNA reads TGCAGTGCTAGAAAAGGAAGCTCCTATAATTCACCCCTCCACTTT.

This clonotype was observed many times. CDR3 in DNA: TGCAGCGTTGCTGTCAGCCCCACTGAAGCTTTCTTT. Translating it yields CSVAVSPTEAFF. The gene calls are TRBV29-1 and TRBJ1-1, with D unclear. The CDR3 contains 12 residues. The V end lost 4 bases, the J end lost 4 bases, and 10 bases lay between the germline ends. CDR1 and CDR2 (germline): SQVTM, ANQGSEA.

The chain carries TRBV10-3 and TRBJ2-7; 10 bases map to TRBD1. Trimming cost V 4 bases and J 6 bases; bases outside gene matches: 15. This CDR3 is 17 amino acids long. Looked up from germline, CDR1 is ENHRY and CDR2 is SYGVKD. Written as DNA, the CDR3 is TGTGCCATCAGTGTAACCCGGGACAGGGGTATGAGGAGCGAGCAGTACTTC. Protein: CAISVTRDRGMRSEQYF.

The chain joins TRBV7-2 to TRBJ1-3; D is possibly TRBD1 (5 bases). Trimming took off 7 bases at V and 0 bases at J, with 22 bases between the two ends. CDR1 is SGHTA, CDR2 FQGNSA, per germline. The CDR3 is 18 amino acids. CDR3 protein: CASTPGSPQAFSGNTIYF. The CDR3 region has the DNA TGTGCCAGCACCCCAGGGAGCCCACAGGCCTTCTCTGGAAACACCATATATTTT.

Points on this clonotype: Germline and junction disagree at one end, which may indicate a read error. This chain joins TRBV6-5 and TRBJ1-2; 9 nucleotides align to TRBD1. This CDR3 has 15 amino acids. The V gene's germline CDR1 is MNHEY and CDR2 SVGAGI. The CDR3 protein is CAISRTGEGLYGYTF. For the CDR3, the DNA is TGTGCCATCAGTCGGACAGGGGAAGGACTCTATGGCTACACCTTC.